Each of the 10 T cell receptor beta chains below was sequenced from the same sample in a study of monozygotic twins with inflammatory bowel disease. TCRdb reprocessed the 5' RACE reads and keeps a single row for each CDR3 protein, giving no DNA. Its clone listing holds approximately 200,000 distinct CDR3 sequences. Sequencing was carried out using blood. All receptors come from a human donor with ulcerative colitis or Crohn's disease, or a healthy co-twin of an affected twin (not recorded which).

V usage is TRBV6-5 and J usage is TRBJ1-4. Germline V gene sequence: CDR1 MNHEY, CDR2 SVGAGI. The CDR3 has 18 residues. This CDR3 is CASSSPWQNSRTNEKLFF.

This chain uses TRBV20-1 with TRBJ2-3. Looked up from germline, CDR1 is DFQATT and CDR2 is SNEGSKA (reference sequence). The CDR3 length is 13 residues. The CDR3 region is CSARASARDTQYF.

CDR3 loop: CSARDQLNSPLHF. The chain combines TRBV20-1 with TRBJ1-6. The CDR3 spans 13 residues. Germline values: CDR1 DFQATT, CDR2 SNEGSKA (reference sequence).

The chain's CDR3 is CSASGGAIRIHEQYF. The V call is TRBV20-1, the J call TRBJ2-7; without DNA, the TCRdb call of TRBD2 cannot be checked. Germline assignment: CDR1 DFQATT and CDR2 SNEGSKA (reference sequence). The CDR3 is 15 amino acids.

The J gene is TRBJ1-4, the V gene TRBV9; without DNA, the TCRdb call of TRBD1 cannot be checked. Germline loops: CDR1 SGDLS, CDR2 YYNGEE. The CDR3 is 17 amino acids. CDR3 loop: CASSVTGGFMTNEKLFF.

V gene TRBV4-2 combines with J gene TRBJ2-3; TCRdb's D gene call, TRBD1, goes unchecked for lack of DNA. This CDR3 is 16 amino acids long. Germline V gene sequence: CDR1 LGHNA, CDR2 YNFKEQ. CDR3 protein: CASSPLGGLATDTQYF.

This chain uses TRBV29-1 with TRBJ1-2; lacking DNA, the TRBD1 call made by TCRdb goes unchecked. Germline CDR1 SQVTM, CDR2 ANQGSEA. This CDR3 is 15 amino acids long. This CDR3 is CSVVGSRVDDYGYTF.

The chain combines TRBV7-9 with TRBJ2-1; TCRdb gives TRBD2 as the D gene, but with no DNA this cannot be confirmed. CDR3 size: 16 residues. CDR1 and CDR2 (germline): SEHNR, FQNEAQ (reference sequence). CDR3 protein: CASSEDRQGDGNEQFF.

The chain uses TRBV6-1 and TRBJ2-1. CDR1 is MNHNS and CDR2 is SASEGT in the germline V gene. This CDR3 spans 11 amino acids. The CDR3 loop reads CASRESNEQFF.

This chain joins TRBV5-1 and TRBJ1-4; TCRdb's assignment of TRBD1 cannot be checked, as there is no DNA. Germline-derived CDR1 and CDR2 are SGHRS and YFSETQ. This CDR3 region has 15 residues. The CDR3 reads CASSPNEGGSEKLFF.